The 25 T cell receptor beta chains in this list originate from one sample, sequenced in a study of shared clonotypes between healthy human individuals. CD45RO-negative, CCR7-positively selected cells formed the naive CD8 fraction, excluding terminally differentiated effector memory CD45RA+ cells. Assay used: immunoSEQ multiplex PCR; TCRdb lists only in-frame clones, some missing. Seen here are around 2,000,000 clones, approximately 94% observed once, and the top ten hold approximately 1.2%. The sequencing input was naive CD8+ T cells sorted from blood. The receptors come from a man aged 18 to 30 in good health.

The chain has TRBV6-6 and TRBJ1-1, with a tentative D call TRBD1 (5 bases). The ends were cut back, 2 bases at V and 1 base at J, with 14 bases in the middle. CDR1 is MNHNY, CDR2 SVGAGI, per germline (reference sequence). This CDR3 has 16 amino acids. The CDR3 reads CASSYHPTRGNTEAFF. The CDR3 bases are TGTGCCAGCAGTTACCACCCCACGAGGGGGAACACTGAAGCTTTCTTT.

The V gene is TRBV15, the J gene TRBJ1-2, with D possibly being TRBD1 (5 bases). Germline V lookup: CDR1 LNHNV, CDR2 YYDKDF (reference sequence). The CDR3 covers 13 residues. Trimming shortened V by 4 bases and J by 3 bases, and 9 bases separated the two germline ends. The CDR3 nucleotides are TGTGCCACCAGCATCCAAGGGGACTATGGCTACACCTTC. As protein: CATSIQGDYGYTF. The variable domain in full, with the rest retrieved from reference TRBV15 and TRBJ1-2, is DAMVIQNPRYQVTQFGKPVTLSCSQTLNHNVMYWYQQKSSQAPKLLFHYYDKDFNNEADTPDNFQSRRPNTSFCFLDIRSPGLGDTAMYLCATSIQGDYGYTFGSGTRLTVV.

Notes on this clone: At the DNA level, this CDR3 is encoded by other sequences in the same sample as well. J is TRBJ1-5 and V is TRBV7-9, with TRBD1 matching over 8 bases. The CDR3 extends over 15 amino acids. Germline V lookup: CDR1 SEHNR, CDR2 FQNEAQ (reference sequence). Trimming removed 4 bases from V and 3 bases from J; junction bases left unmatched: 5. CDR3 bases: TGTGCCAGCAGCTCCTCGACAGGGGTCAATCAGCCCCAGCATTTT. It encodes CASSSSTGVNQPQHF.

The chain joins TRBV7-9 to TRBJ1-1; 10 positions match TRBD1. V was clipped by 5 bases and J by 7 bases; unmatched bases: 7. The CDR3 contains 14 residues. Germline V lookup: CDR1 SEHNR, CDR2 FQNEAQ (reference sequence). The CDR3 protein is CASSARTGGLEAFF. The CDR3 coding sequence is TGTGCCAGCAGCGCTCGGACAGGGGGGCTTGAAGCTTTCTTT.

This chain joins TRBV5-6 and TRBJ1-4, with D unresolved. This CDR3 is 15 amino acids long. V was cut by 0 bases and J by 3 bases, with 9 bases left in between. CDR1 SGHDT and CDR2 YYEEEE come from the germline V gene. CDR3: CASSLEVGPNEKLFF. CDR3 coding DNA: TGTGCCAGCAGCTTGGAAGTCGGCCCTAATGAAAAACTGTTTTTT.

This chain joins TRBV4-3 and TRBJ2-7, with D uncertain. This CDR3 comprises 14 residues. V was pared by 4 bases and J by 0 bases, with 10 bases between. Per germline, CDR1 LGHNA and CDR2 YSLEER. The CDR3: CASSPDTNSYEQYF. The DNA for the CDR3 is TGCGCCAGCAGCCCCGACACGAACTCCTACGAGCAGTACTTC.

The gene calls are TRBV27 and TRBJ2-7; 7 bases are shared with TRBD1. The CDR3 has 14 residues. Germline lookup yields CDR1 MNHEY and CDR2 SMNVEV (reference sequence). The junction had 9 bases not matched to a gene; V was cut back by 5 bases and J by 5 bases. In DNA, the CDR3 is TGTGCCAGCAGTCTAACGTTGCAGGGGGACGAGCAGTACTTC. Amino acid sequence: CASSLTLQGDEQYF.

This chain uses TRBV14 with TRBJ1-2; D uncertain. The CDR3 loop spans 13 amino acids. Germline CDR1 is SGHDN and CDR2 is FVKESK. V lost 2 bases and J lost 4, with 8 bases in between. The CDR3 DNA is TGTGCCAGCAGCCAATGGTCAGGCTATGGCTACACCTTC. Protein product: CASSQWSGYGYTF. The whole variable domain, remainder taken from reference TRBV14 and TRBJ1-2, is EAGVTQFPSHSVIEKGQTVTLRCDPISGHDNLYWYRRVMGKEIKFLLHFVKESKQDESGMPNNRFLAERTGGTYSTLKVQPAELEDSGVYFCASSQWSGYGYTFGSGTRLTVV.

The rearrangement uses TRBV27 and TRBJ2-6, with 9 bases lining up with TRBD2. CDR1 is MNHEY and CDR2 is SMNVEV in the germline V gene (reference sequence). CDR3 length: 17 residues. V shed 6 bases, J shed 3 bases, and the junction held 9 bases outside the gene matches. Here the CDR3 reads CASRPLAGALGANVLTF. The CDR3 DNA reads TGTGCCAGCAGGCCTTTAGCGGGAGCCCTTGGGGCCAACGTCCTGACTTTC.

V and J are TRBV25-1 and TRBJ2-7; D gene ambiguous. Germline CDR1 and CDR2: MGHDK and SYGVNS. V lost 3 bases to trimming and J lost 7 bases, with 13 bases between them. The length of the CDR3 is 13 residues. DNA for the CDR3: TGTGCCAGCAGTGACGCCCGAGCCACTGAGCAGTACTTC. It yields the protein CASSDARATEQYF.

The chain joins TRBV11-2 to TRBJ2-1; either TRBD1 or TRBD2 may supply D (5 bases each). CDR3 size: 14 residues. V lost 5 bases and J lost 9, with 17 bases in between. Germline V lookup: CDR1 SGHAT, CDR2 FQNNGV. The CDR3 sequence is CASSPGPGALEQFF. CDR3 bases: TGTGCCAGCAGCCCGGGACCCGGGGCACTTGAGCAGTTCTTC.

In the case of this clone: Other DNA sequences from this sample encode an identical CDR3 as well. The chain recombines TRBV7-9 with TRBJ1-1, with D possibly being TRBD1 (5 bases). Trimming pared 5 bases from V and 6 bases from J, leaving 10 bases between. The V gene's germline CDR1 is SEHNR and CDR2 FQNEAQ (reference sequence). CDR3 length: 12 amino acids. The CDR3 is CASSLGGAEAFF. CDR3 DNA sequence: TGTGCCAGCAGCCTTGGGGGGGCTGAAGCTTTCTTT.

The genes are TRBV15 and TRBJ1-1, with D possibly TRBD1 on 5 matching bases. In germline, CDR1 is LNHNV, CDR2 YYDKDF (reference sequence). The CDR3 covers 15 residues. V lost 3 bases and J lost 3, with 14 bases in between. The CDR3 bases are TGTGCCACCAGCAGCGAGGTAACGGGGGACACTGAAGCTTTCTTT. This encodes CATSSEVTGDTEAFF.

The chain employs TRBV9 and TRBJ2-1; 11 bases fit TRBD2. The CDR3 spans 16 residues. In germline, CDR1 is SGDLS, CDR2 YYNGEE. J gave up 4 bases and V 0 bases, and 3 bases lay outside the gene matches. The chain's CDR3 is CASSVVSGGVYNEQFF. The DNA of the CDR3 is TGTGCCAGCAGCGTAGTTAGCGGGGGGGTATACAATGAGCAGTTCTTC.

V is TRBV4-1 and J is TRBJ2-7; TRBD2 might be the D (6 bases). CDR1 is MGHRA and CDR2 is YSYEKL in the germline V gene. V was cut by 4 bases and J by 3 bases, with 22 bases left in between. The CDR3 loop spans 17 amino acids. Written as DNA, the CDR3 is TGCGCCAGCAGCCCGATGGAGGGGTACGGGCCGATCTACGAGCAGTACTTC. This codes for CASSPMEGYGPIYEQYF.

This chain joins TRBV11-1 and TRBJ1-1; no clear D gene. CDR3 size: 14 residues. Trimming removed 6 bases at V and 3 bases at J, with 14 bases between. Per the germline V gene, CDR1 is SGHAT and CDR2 is FQDESV (reference sequence). CDR3 loop: CASRFIEGYTEAFF. CDR3 bases: TGTGCCAGCAGGTTTATTGAGGGATACACTGAAGCTTTCTTT. The whole variable domain, remainder taken from reference TRBV11-1 and TRBJ1-1, is EAEVAQSPRYKITEKSQAVAFWCDPISGHATLYWYRQILGQGPELLVQFQDESVVDDSQLPKDRFSAERLKGVDSTLKIQPAELGDSAMYLCASRFIEGYTEAFFGQGTRLTVV.

This clone was counted a few times. Other DNA sequences from this sample encode an identical CDR3 as well. The chain joins TRBV30 to TRBJ1-5, with TRBD1 as a possible D gene (6 bases). CDR3 size: 13 residues. Germline values: CDR1 GTSNPN, CDR2 SVGIG (reference sequence). V was cut by 0 bases and J by 5 bases, with 8 bases left in between. The DNA for the CDR3 is TGTGCCTGGAGTGTACAGGGAGATCAGCCCCAGCATTTT. Protein sequence: CAWSVQGDQPQHF.

The chain links TRBV7-9 to TRBJ1-1; 8 nucleotides align to TRBD1. The CDR3 loop spans 16 amino acids. J gave up 1 base and V 6 bases, and 10 bases lay outside the gene matches. CDR1 is SEHNR, CDR2 FQNEAQ, per germline (reference sequence). The CDR3 DNA sequence: TGTGCCAGCAGTTACCCCATGGGACAGGAGAACACTGAAGCTTTCTTT. It specifies CASSYPMGQENTEAFF. The whole variable domain, filled in from reference TRBV7-9 and TRBJ1-1, reads DTGVSQNPRHKITKRGQNVTFRCDPISEHNRLYWYRQTLGQGPEFLTYFQNEAQLEKSRLLSDRFSAERPKGSFSTLEIQRTEQGDSAMYLCASSYPMGQENTEAFFGQGTRLTVV.

This clone came up a few times. The chain is built from TRBV4-1 and TRBJ2-7; D uncertain. V was pared by 0 bases and J by 3 bases, with 6 bases between. Germline CDR1 is MGHRA and CDR2 is YSYEKL. This CDR3 has 13 amino acids. The CDR3 nucleotides are TGCGCCAGCAGCCAAGAAGTGGTCTACGAGCAGTACTTC. Translating it yields CASSQEVVYEQYF.

This chain connects TRBV5-6 to TRBJ1-1; D is uncertain. Germline-derived CDR1 and CDR2 are SGHDT and YYEEEE. This CDR3 is built from 13 residues. V was clipped by 0 bases and J by 7 bases, with 10 bases between them. The CDR3 DNA is TGTGCCAGCAGCTTGGGAGGTCCCCATGAAGCTTTCTTT. This sequence encodes CASSLGGPHEAFF.

V and J are TRBV4-1 and TRBJ2-7; D possibly matches TRBD1 or TRBD2 (5 bases each). Between the trimmed V and J ends, which lost 1 base and 3 bases, there was a span of 13 bases. Germline V CDR1 and CDR2: MGHRA, YSYEKL. The CDR3 runs 15 residues. The CDR3 sequence is CASSQVSVGDYEQYF. The CDR3 region has the DNA TGCGCCAGCAGCCAAGTGTCTGTGGGGGACTACGAGCAGTACTTC.

The chain recombines TRBV27 with TRBJ2-5; D is undetermined. Germline lookup yields CDR1 MNHEY and CDR2 SMNVEV (reference sequence). Between the trimmed V and J ends, which lost 1 base and 5 bases, there was a span of 11 bases. CDR3 length: 14 amino acids. In DNA form, the CDR3 reads TGTGCCAGCAGTTTATTGACCAGACCCGAGACCCAGTACTTC. It codes for CASSLLTRPETQYF.

The chain employs TRBV5-4 and TRBJ2-7, with 8 bases lining up with TRBD2. This CDR3 spans 15 amino acids. The V gene's germline CDR1 is SGHNT and CDR2 YYREEE (reference sequence). V was clipped by 3 bases and J by 3 bases; unmatched bases: 8. In nucleotides, the CDR3 is TGTGCCAGCAGCTGGGGGGCGGGAGGAAGCTACGAGCAGTACTTC. This translates into CASSWGAGGSYEQYF.

The chain carries TRBV11-2 and TRBJ1-1, with no clear D. The CDR3 length is 16 residues. Germline V gives CDR1 SGHAT, CDR2 FQNNGV. Trimming removed 1 base at V and 5 bases at J, with 17 bases between. This chain's CDR3 is CASSLGHGGWGTEAFF. The DNA of the CDR3 is TGTGCCAGCAGCTTAGGGCATGGCGGGTGGGGTACTGAAGCTTTCTTT. The variable domain in full, with the rest retrieved from reference TRBV11-2 and TRBJ1-1, is EAGVAQSPRYKIIEKRQSVAFWCNPISGHATLYWYQQILGQGPKLLIQFQNNGVVDDSQLPKDRFSAERLKGVDSTLKIQPAKLEDSAVYLCASSLGHGGWGTEAFFGQGTRLTVV.

The rearrangement links TRBV6-5 to TRBJ2-2; D unresolved. V dropped 4 bases and J dropped 6 bases, with 6 bases sitting between them. CDR1 MNHEY and CDR2 SVGAGI come from the germline V gene. This CDR3 region has 12 residues. The CDR3 reads CASSFHSGELFF. The CDR3 coding sequence is TGTGCCAGCAGTTTTCACTCCGGGGAGCTGTTTTTT.